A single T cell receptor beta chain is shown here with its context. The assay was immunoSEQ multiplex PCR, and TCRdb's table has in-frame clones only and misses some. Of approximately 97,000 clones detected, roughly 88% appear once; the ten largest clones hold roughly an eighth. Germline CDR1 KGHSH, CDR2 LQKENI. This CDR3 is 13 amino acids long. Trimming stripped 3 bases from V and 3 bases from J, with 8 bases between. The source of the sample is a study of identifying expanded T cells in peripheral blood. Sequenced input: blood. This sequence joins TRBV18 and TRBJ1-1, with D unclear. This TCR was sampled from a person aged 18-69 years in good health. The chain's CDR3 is CASSPKADTEAFF. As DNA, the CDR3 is TGTGCCAGCTCACCTAAGGCCGACACTGAAGCTTTCTTT.